The 3 T cell receptor beta chains below all came from one sample that was sequenced in a study of T-cell reconstitution after alpha-beta-depleted transplantation in children. Unique molecular identifiers were used to barcode this TCRbeta library. TCRdb independently ran MiXCR on the PCR reads; one entry per CDR3 protein. The sample includes hundreds of thousands of distinct CDR3 sequences, 10% to 15% of them seen just once. The sequenced sample was PBMCs, mostly from graft donor cells, obtained 360 days after TCRalphabeta/CD19-depleted stem cell transplant. These receptor sequences come from a male patient younger than 18 who had a stem cell transplant for acute myeloid leukemia, so the T cells may come from the graft donor.

This sequence joins TRBV4-3 and TRBJ1-1; D remains ambiguous. The germline V gene encodes CDR1 LGHNA and CDR2 YSLEER. The CDR3 loop spans 15 amino acids. The V gene lost 3 bases and the J gene lost 1 base, with 12 bases spanning the gap. DNA of the CDR3: TGCGCCAGCAGCCAGGTTTTGGCCTGGAACACTGAAGCTTTCTTT. It translates to CASSQVLAWNTEAFF.

The chain joins TRBV20-1 to TRBJ2-5; D is perhaps TRBD1 or TRBD2 (5 bases each). This CDR3 is 18 amino acids long. Germline loops: CDR1 DFQATT, CDR2 SNEGSKA (reference sequence). V lost 0 bases, J lost 4 bases, and 24 bases lay in between. The CDR3 sequence: CSARDRARLAVRGETQYF. CDR3 nucleotide sequence: TGCAGTGCTAGAGATCGGGCGAGGCTAGCTGTGAGGGGAGAGACCCAGTACTTC.

The rearrangement links TRBV10-3 to TRBJ2-3; 12 bases match TRBD2. V shed 5 bases and J 3 bases; nucleotides not matched to a gene: 3. The germline CDR1 and CDR2 sequences are ENHRY and SYGVKD. CDR3 length equals 15 residues. The CDR3 sequence: CAISSTSGRTDTQYF. The CDR3 coding sequence is TGTGCCATCAGTTCGACTAGCGGGAGAACAGATACGCAGTATTTT.